These 10 T cell receptor beta chains came from one sample sequenced in a study of T cells after yellow fever vaccination. TCRdb re-called the 5' RACE reads through MiXCR, storing one row per CDR3 protein. This table holds about 75,000 distinct CDR3 sequences, 7.3% found once. The sample here was CD8+ T cells sorted from PBMCs, taken around 10 days after the first yellow fever vaccination. Every receptor here comes from a man aged 18 to 35 who received the YFV17D yellow fever vaccine.

This clonotype has only a few counts. CDR3 nucleotide sequence: TGTGCCACCAGCGGGGGACGTTCCCTCAATTCACCCCTCCACTTT. It translates to CATSGGRSLNSPLHF. The V and J genes are TRBV15 and TRBJ1-6, with D maybe TRBD1 (5 bases). The CDR3 covers 15 residues. The V end lost 5 bases, the J end lost 7 bases, and 15 bases lay between the germline ends. Germline V gives CDR1 LNHNV, CDR2 YYDKDF (reference sequence). The whole variable domain, remainder taken from reference TRBV15 and TRBJ1-6, is DAMVIQNPRYQVTQFGKPVTLSCSQTLNHNVMYWYQQKSSQAPKLLFHYYDKDFNNEADTPDNFQSRRPNTSFCFLDIRSPGLGDTAMYLCATSGGRSLNSPLHFGNGTRLTVT.

This clonotype came up many times. The V and J genes are TRBV12-3 or TRBV12-4 and TRBJ2-3; 7 bases align to TRBD1. The trim removed 5 bases at V and 6 bases at J, leaving 11 bases unmatched. The CDR3 has 15 residues. The CDR3 bases are TGTGCCAGCAGTAACCCGGGAAGGGGGCTGGATACGCAGTATTTT. Residues: CASSNPGRGLDTQYF.

As DNA, the CDR3 is TGTGCCAGCAGCCAAGATGGTCCCCACATGAACACTGAAGCTTTCTTT. Protein: CASSQDGPHMNTEAFF. The J gene is TRBJ1-1, the V gene TRBV4-2; D remains ambiguous. Trimming took 0 bases from V and 0 from J, leaving 11 bases between them. Germline V gene lookup returns CDR1 LGHNA and CDR2 YNFKEQ. This CDR3 has 16 amino acids.

This clonotype was detected ten times or more. The chain employs TRBV9 and TRBJ2-1, with D perhaps being TRBD1 or TRBD2 (5 bases each). The CDR3 contains 18 residues. Germline lookup yields CDR1 SGDLS and CDR2 YYNGEE. The V gene lost 2 bases and the J gene lost 1 base, with 19 bases spanning the gap. The CDR3 bases are TGTGCCAGCAGCGTCGGGGCCCTATCCGGAGCGTCCTACAATGAGCAGTTCTTC. Its protein product is CASSVGALSGASYNEQFF.

In its sample, this clonotype was seen many times. The J gene is TRBJ2-3, the V gene TRBV28; the D gene is possibly TRBD1 (6 bases). Trimming cost V 3 bases and J 4 bases, with 17 bases left between them. Per the germline V gene, CDR1 is MDHEN and CDR2 is SYDVKM. The CDR3 is made up of 16 amino acids. CDR3 sequence: CASSFGRGAEADTQYF. DNA of the CDR3: TGTGCCAGCAGTTTTGGCAGGGGCGCTGAGGCAGATACGCAGTATTTT.

This clonotype was recorded at least ten times. The J gene is TRBJ2-1, the V gene TRBV11-2, with 9 bases lining up with TRBD2. CDR1 is SGHAT, CDR2 FQNNGV, per germline. The V segment lost 1 base and the J segment 3 bases; nucleotides outside the gene matches: 4. There are 16 residues in the CDR3. CDR3 DNA: TGTGCCAGCAGCTTAGTAGCGGGGGAGATCTACAATGAGCAGTTCTTC. Protein: CASSLVAGEIYNEQFF.

J is TRBJ2-2 and V is TRBV7-9; the D gene is possibly TRBD2 (5 bases). Germline V lookup: CDR1 SEHNR, CDR2 FQNEAQ (reference sequence). Trimming cost V 5 bases and J 6 bases, with 10 bases left between them. The CDR3 is 13 amino acids. The chain's CDR3 is CASSPPLAGELFF. In nucleotides, the CDR3 is TGTGCCAGCAGCCCCCCACTAGCCGGGGAGCTGTTTTTT. Using reference TRBV7-9 and TRBJ2-2 for the parts outside the CDR3, the full variable domain is DTGVSQNPRHKITKRGQNVTFRCDPISEHNRLYWYRQTLGQGPEFLTYFQNEAQLEKSRLLSDRFSAERPKGSFSTLEIQRTEQGDSAMYLCASSPPLAGELFFGEGSRLTVL.

This clonotype was counted only a few times. The genes are TRBV4-1 and TRBJ2-7; TRBD2 is a possible D gene (5 bases). Germline V CDR1 and CDR2: MGHRA, YSYEKL. Between the trimmed V and J ends, which lost 3 bases and 3 bases, there was a span of 12 bases. This CDR3 comprises 14 residues. DNA for the CDR3: TGCGCCAGCAGCCAGGAGCCGGGAAACTACGAGCAGTACGTC. Amino acid sequence: CASSQEPGNYEQYV.

This clonotype was observed at least ten times. The chain joins TRBV7-3 to TRBJ2-3; D call uncertain. The germline V gene encodes CDR1 SGHTA and CDR2 FQGTGA. There are 13 residues in the CDR3. Trimming removed 5 bases at V and 5 bases at J, with 11 bases between. This CDR3 reads CASSTDPIDTQYF. Here the CDR3 DNA reads TGTGCCAGCAGCACGGACCCAATAGATACGCAGTATTTT.

This clonotype occurred a few times. The chain recombines TRBV11-2 with TRBJ2-3; 9 bases agree with TRBD1. The CDR3 has 19 residues. V shed 1 base and J 4 bases; nucleotides not matched to a gene: 15. Germline-derived CDR1 and CDR2 are SGHAT and FQNNGV. CDR3: CASSLVGGTGYPLPDTQYF. The CDR3 nucleotides are TGTGCCAGCAGCTTAGTGGGGGGGACAGGGTACCCCCTGCCAGATACGCAGTATTTT. Using reference TRBV11-2 and TRBJ2-3 for the parts outside the CDR3, the full variable domain is EAGVAQSPRYKIIEKRQSVAFWCNPISGHATLYWYQQILGQGPKLLIQFQNNGVVDDSQLPKDRFSAERLKGVDSTLKIQPAKLEDSAVYLCASSLVGGTGYPLPDTQYFGPGTRLTVL.